This T cell receptor beta chain was obtained from a study of T cell responses to AZD1222 COVID-19 vaccine. Sequencing used immunoSEQ multiplex PCR; TCRdb keeps in-frame clones, though not all of them. The data hold 150,000 to 200,000 clones, with about nine tenths observed a single time. V was pared by 5 bases and J by 1 base, with 18 bases between. CDR1 and CDR2 from the germline V gene are SGHNT and YYREEE (reference sequence). The CDR3 is made up of 16 amino acids. This specimen consisted of peripheral blood, obtained 28 days after the second AZD1222 dose. The rearrangement uses TRBV5-4 and TRBJ1-2, with D possibly being TRBD1 (6 bases). The origin of this receptor is an adult who received the AZD1222 COVID-19 vaccine. CDR3 sequence (DNA): TGTGCCAGCAGTTTATACCGGGACATATTTAACTATGGCTACACCTTC. It yields the protein CASSLYRDIFNYGYTF.